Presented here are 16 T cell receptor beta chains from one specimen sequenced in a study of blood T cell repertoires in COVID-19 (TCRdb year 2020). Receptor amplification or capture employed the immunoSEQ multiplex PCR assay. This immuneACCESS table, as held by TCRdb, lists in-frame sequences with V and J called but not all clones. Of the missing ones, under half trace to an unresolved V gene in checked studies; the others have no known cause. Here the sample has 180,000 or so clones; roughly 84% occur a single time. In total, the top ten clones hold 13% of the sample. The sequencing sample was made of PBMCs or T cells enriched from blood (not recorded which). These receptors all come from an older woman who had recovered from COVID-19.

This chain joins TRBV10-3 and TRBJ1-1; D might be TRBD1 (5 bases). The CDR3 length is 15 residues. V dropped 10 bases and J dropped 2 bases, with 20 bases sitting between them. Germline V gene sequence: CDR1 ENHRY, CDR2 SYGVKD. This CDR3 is CATRPTVVKNTEAFF. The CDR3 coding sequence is TGTGCCACTCGCCCGACAGTCGTAAAAAACACTGAAGCTTTCTTT.

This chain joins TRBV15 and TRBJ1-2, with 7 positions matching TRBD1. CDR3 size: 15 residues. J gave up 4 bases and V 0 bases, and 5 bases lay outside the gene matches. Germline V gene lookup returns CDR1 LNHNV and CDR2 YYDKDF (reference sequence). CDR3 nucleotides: TGTGCCACCAGCAGAGATACGGGACAGTCCTATGGCTACACCTTC. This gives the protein CATSRDTGQSYGYTF. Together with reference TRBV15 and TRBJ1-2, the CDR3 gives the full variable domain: DAMVIQNPRYQVTQFGKPVTLSCSQTLNHNVMYWYQQKSSQAPKLLFHYYDKDFNNEADTPDNFQSRRPNTSFCFLDIRSPGLGDTAMYLCATSRDTGQSYGYTFGSGTRLTVV.

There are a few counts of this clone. CDR3 in DNA: TGTGCCAGTAGTATTTTTTCTAGGAAACATTGGGGCCTCACTGAAGCTTTCTTT. Translation: CASSIFSRKHWGLTEAFF. The chain recombines TRBV19 with TRBJ1-1, with D possibly being TRBD1 (5 bases). The CDR3 is 18 residues long. V was pared by 3 bases and J by 4 bases, with 24 bases between. Per the germline V gene, CDR1 is LNHDA and CDR2 is SQIVND (reference sequence).

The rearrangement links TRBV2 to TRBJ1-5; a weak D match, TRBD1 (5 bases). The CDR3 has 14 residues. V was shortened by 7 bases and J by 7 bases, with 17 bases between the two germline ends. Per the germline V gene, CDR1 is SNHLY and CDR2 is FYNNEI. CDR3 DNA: TGTGCCAGCACCGGGGGGAGGGTTGGGCAGCCCCAGCATTTT. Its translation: CASTGGRVGQPQHF. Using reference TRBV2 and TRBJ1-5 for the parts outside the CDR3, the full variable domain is EPEVTQTPSHQVTQMGQEVILRCVPISNHLYFYWYRQILGQKVEFLVSFYNNEISEKSEIFDDQFSVERPDGSNFTLKIRSTKLEDSAMYFCASTGGRVGQPQHFGDGTRLSIL.

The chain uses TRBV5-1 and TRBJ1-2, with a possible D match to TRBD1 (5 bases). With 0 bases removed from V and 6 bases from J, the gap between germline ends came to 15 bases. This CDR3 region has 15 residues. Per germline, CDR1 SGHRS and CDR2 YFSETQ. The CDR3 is CASSLELKQVHGYTF. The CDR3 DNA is TGCGCCAGCAGCTTGGAGCTCAAACAGGTCCATGGCTACACCTTC.

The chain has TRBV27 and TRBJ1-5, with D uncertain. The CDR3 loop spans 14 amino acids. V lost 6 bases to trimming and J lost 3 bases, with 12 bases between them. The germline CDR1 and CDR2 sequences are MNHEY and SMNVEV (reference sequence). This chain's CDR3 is CASRKGVSNQPQHF. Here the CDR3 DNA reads TGTGCCAGCAGAAAGGGAGTCTCCAATCAGCCCCAGCATTTT.

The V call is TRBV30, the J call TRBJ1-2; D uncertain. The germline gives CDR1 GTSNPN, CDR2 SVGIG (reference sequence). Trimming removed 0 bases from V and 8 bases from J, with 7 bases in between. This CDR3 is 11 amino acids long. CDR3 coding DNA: TGTGCCTGGAGTGTCCCCCCGGGCTACACCTTC. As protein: CAWSVPPGYTF.

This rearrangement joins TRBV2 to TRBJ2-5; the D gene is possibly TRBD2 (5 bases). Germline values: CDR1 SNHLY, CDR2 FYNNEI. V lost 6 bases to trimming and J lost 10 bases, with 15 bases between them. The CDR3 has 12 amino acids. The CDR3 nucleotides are TGTGCCAGCAGCGAGGGCCTCGGGCACCAGTACTTC. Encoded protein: CASSEGLGHQYF. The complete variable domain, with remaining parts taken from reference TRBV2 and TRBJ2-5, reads EPEVTQTPSHQVTQMGQEVILRCVPISNHLYFYWYRQILGQKVEFLVSFYNNEISEKSEIFDDQFSVERPDGSNFTLKIRSTKLEDSAMYFCASSEGLGHQYFGPGTRLLVL.

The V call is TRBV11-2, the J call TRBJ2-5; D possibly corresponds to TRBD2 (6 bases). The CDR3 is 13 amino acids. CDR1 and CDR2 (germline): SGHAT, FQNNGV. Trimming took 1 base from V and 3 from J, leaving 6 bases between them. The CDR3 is CASSLGGKETQYF. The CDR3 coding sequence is TGTGCCAGCAGCTTAGGCGGGAAAGAGACCCAGTACTTC.

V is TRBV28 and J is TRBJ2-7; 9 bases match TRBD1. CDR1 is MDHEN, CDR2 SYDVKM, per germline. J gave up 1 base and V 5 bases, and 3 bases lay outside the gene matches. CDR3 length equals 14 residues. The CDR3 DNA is TGTGCCAGCAGTCCCGGGACAGGGTCCTACGAGCAGTACTTC. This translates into CASSPGTGSYEQYF.

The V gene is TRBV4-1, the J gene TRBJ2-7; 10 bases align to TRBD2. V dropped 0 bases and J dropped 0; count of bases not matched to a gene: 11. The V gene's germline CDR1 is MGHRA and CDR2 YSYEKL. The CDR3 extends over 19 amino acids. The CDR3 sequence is CASSQEKFMRLAGSYEQYF. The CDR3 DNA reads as TGCGCCAGCAGCCAAGAGAAATTTATGAGACTAGCGGGCTCCTACGAGCAGTACTTC.

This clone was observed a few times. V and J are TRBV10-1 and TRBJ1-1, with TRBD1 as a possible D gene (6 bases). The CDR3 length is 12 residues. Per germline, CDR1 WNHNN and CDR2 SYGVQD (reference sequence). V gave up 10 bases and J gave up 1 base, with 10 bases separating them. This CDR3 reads CATRTENTEAFF. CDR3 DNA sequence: TGCGCCACCCGGACAGAGAACACTGAAGCTTTCTTT.

In DNA, the CDR3 is TGTGCCAGCAGCCAAGATTCGAGCTCCTACAATGAGCAGTTCTTC. Translating it yields CASSQDSSSYNEQFF. The chain links TRBV4-2 to TRBJ2-1; D remains unclear. V was trimmed by 0 bases and J by 0 bases, leaving 6 bases between them. Germline loops: CDR1 LGHNA, CDR2 YNFKEQ. The CDR3 is made up of 15 amino acids.

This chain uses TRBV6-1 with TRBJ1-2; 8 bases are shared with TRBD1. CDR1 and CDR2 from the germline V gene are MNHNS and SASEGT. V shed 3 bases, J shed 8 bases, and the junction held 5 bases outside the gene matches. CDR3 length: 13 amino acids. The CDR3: CASSDTGGQGYTF. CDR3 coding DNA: TGTGCCAGCAGTGACACAGGGGGACAGGGCTACACCTTC.

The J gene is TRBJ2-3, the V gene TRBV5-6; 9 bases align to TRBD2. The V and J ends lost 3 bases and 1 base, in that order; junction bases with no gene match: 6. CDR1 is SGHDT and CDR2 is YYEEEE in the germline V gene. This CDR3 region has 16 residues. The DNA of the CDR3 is TGTGCCAGCAGCTCCCTAGCGGGACTACGCACAGATACGCAGTATTTT. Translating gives CASSSLAGLRTDTQYF.

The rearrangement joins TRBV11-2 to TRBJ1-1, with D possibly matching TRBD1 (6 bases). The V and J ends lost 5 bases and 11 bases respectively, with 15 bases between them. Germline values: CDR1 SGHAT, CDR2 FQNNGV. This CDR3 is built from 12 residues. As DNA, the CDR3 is TGTGCCAGCAGCATACCAAGGGGGGGTGCTTTCTTT. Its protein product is CASSIPRGGAFF.